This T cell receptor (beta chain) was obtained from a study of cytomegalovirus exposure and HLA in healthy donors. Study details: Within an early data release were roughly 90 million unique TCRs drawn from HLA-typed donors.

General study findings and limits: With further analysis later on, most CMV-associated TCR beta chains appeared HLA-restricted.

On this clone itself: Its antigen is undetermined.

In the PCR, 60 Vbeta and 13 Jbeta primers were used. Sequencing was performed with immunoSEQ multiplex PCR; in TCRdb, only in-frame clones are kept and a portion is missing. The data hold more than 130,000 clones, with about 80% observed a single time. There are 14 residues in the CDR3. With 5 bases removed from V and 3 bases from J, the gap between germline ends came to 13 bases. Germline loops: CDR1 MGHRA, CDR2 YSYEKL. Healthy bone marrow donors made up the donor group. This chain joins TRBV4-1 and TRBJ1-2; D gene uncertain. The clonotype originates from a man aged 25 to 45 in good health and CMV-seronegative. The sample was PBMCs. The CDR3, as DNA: TGCGCCAGCAGCGTACCGGGAGAAGACTATGGCTACACCTTC. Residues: CASSVPGEDYGYTF.